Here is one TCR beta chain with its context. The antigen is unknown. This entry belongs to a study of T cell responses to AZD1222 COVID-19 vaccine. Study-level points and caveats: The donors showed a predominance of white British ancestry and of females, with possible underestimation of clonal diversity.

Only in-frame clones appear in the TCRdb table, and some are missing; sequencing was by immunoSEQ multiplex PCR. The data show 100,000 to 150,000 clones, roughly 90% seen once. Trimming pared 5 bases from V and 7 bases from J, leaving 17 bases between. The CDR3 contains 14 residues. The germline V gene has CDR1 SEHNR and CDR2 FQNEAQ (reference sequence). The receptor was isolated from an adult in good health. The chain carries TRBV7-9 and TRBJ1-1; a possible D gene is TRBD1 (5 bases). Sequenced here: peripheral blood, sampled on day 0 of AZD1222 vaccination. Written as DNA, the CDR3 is TGTGCCAGCAGCACCTCCGGGACGGCAAATGAAGCTTTCTTT. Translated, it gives CASSTSGTANEAFF.